These T cell receptor beta chains were read from a single sample in a study of technical replicates of blood from several donors. The repertoire was sequenced with immunoSEQ multiplex PCR; TCRdb's copy has only in-frame clones and lacks some. The table shows more than 90,000 clones, with 90% to 96% occurring only once. Input material: T cells isolated from PBMCs. These receptors came from a human donor in good health. Both conserved end residues are part of each CDR3. The D gene is left open where the match is weak. Some rows mark clone size as missing; the rest say once, few, many or name a class of expanded clone.

cdr3_aa	cdr3_nt	d_call	j_call	v_call	clone_size
CASSTTGGNQPQHF	TGTGCCAGTAGTACCACAGGGGGCAATCAGCCCCAGCATTTT	TRBD1	TRBJ1-5	TRBV19	NA
CASSRRQGASRSETQYF	TGTGCCAGCAGCCGCCGACAGGGGGCTTCTCGTAGTGAGACCCAGTACTTC	TRBD1	TRBJ2-5	TRBV11-3	NA
CASSITSGSYEQYF	TGTGCCAGTAGTATCACTAGCGGCTCCTACGAGCAGTACTTC	TRBD2	TRBJ2-7	TRBV19	NA
CASSYPGSGTDTQYF	TGTGCCAGCAGTTATCCCGGGAGTGGCACAGATACGCAGTATTTT	NA	TRBJ2-3	TRBV6-5	NA
CASYRNTEAFF	TGTGCTAGTTATCGGAACACTGAAGCTTTCTTT	NA	TRBJ1-1	TRBV12-5	NA
CASSLGVSSGANVLTF	TGCGCCAGCAGCTTGGGAGTAAGCTCTGGGGCCAACGTCCTGACTTTC	NA	TRBJ2-6	TRBV5-1	NA
CASSLDRGEAFF	TGTGCCAGCAGCTTAGATCGGGGTGAAGCTTTCTTT	NA	TRBJ1-1	TRBV11-3	NA
CASKGGDNEQFF	TGCGCCAGCAAAGGAGGGGACAATGAGCAGTTCTTC	NA	TRBJ2-1	TRBV4-1	NA
CASSATGQAYNEQFF	TGTGCCAGCAGCGCCACCGGACAGGCTTACAATGAGCAGTTCTTC	TRBD1	TRBJ2-1	TRBV9	NA
CASSPPNRGHDEQYF	TGTGCCAGCAGCCCCCCAAACAGGGGGCATGACGAGCAGTACTTC	TRBD1	TRBJ2-7	TRBV9	NA
CASSSGTSGRRTDTQYF	TGTGCCAGCAGCTCCGGGACTAGCGGGAGGCGGACAGATACGCAGTATTTT	TRBD2	TRBJ2-3	TRBV28	NA
CASSLDSLNTEAFF	TGTGCCAGCAGCTTAGACAGTCTGAACACTGAAGCTTTCTTT	NA	TRBJ1-1	TRBV11-2	NA
CASSQDSGMNTEAFF	TGCGCCAGCAGCCAAGATAGCGGTATGAACACTGAAGCTTTCTTT	NA	TRBJ1-1	TRBV4-3	NA
CSFGLAGGEQYF	TGCAGCTTCGGACTAGCGGGAGGCGAGCAGTACTTC	TRBD2	TRBJ2-7	TRBV29-1	NA
CASSIIGTGAAYEQYF	TGTGCCAGTAGTATAATCGGGACAGGGGCGGCCTACGAGCAGTACTTC	TRBD1	TRBJ2-7	TRBV19	NA
CASSTWRGRDTEAFF	TGTGCCAGCAGCACCTGGCGGGGGCGGGACACTGAAGCTTTCTTT	NA	TRBJ1-1	TRBV5-8	NA
CASSLDRTEQFF	TGTGCCAGCAGCTTAGACAGGACTGAGCAGTTCTTC	NA	TRBJ2-1	TRBV7-3	NA
CASSVRLGNYGYTF	TGTGCCAGCAGTGTCAGACTGGGTAACTATGGCTACACCTTC	NA	TRBJ1-2	TRBV2	NA
CASSVFGGLKETQYF	TGTGCCAGCAGCGTATTTGGGGGCTTAAAAGAGACCCAGTACTTC	NA	TRBJ2-5	TRBV9	NA
CSVAWPGQNYGYTF	TGCAGCGTTGCCTGGCCGGGACAGAACTATGGCTACACCTTC	TRBD1	TRBJ1-2	TRBV29-1	NA
CATTWPGGTEAFF	TGTGCCACAACTTGGCCAGGGGGCACTGAAGCTTTCTTT	TRBD1	TRBJ1-1	TRBV6-5	NA
CSVTPGTGVTDTQYF	TGCAGCGTAACTCCCGGGACAGGGGTCACAGATACGCAGTATTTT	TRBD1	TRBJ2-3	TRBV29-1	NA
CASSLGLPQETQYF	TGCGCCAGCAGCTTGGGACTTCCTCAAGAGACCCAGTACTTC	NA	TRBJ2-5	TRBV5-1	once
CSGGGRMRNEQFF	TGCAGCGGGGGCGGGAGGATGAGGAATGAGCAGTTCTTC	TRBD2	TRBJ2-1	TRBV29-1	NA
CASGTYSGSVKNIQYF	TGTGCCAGCGGAACATATAGCGGGAGCGTAAAAAACATTCAGTACTTC	TRBD2	TRBJ2-4	TRBV27	NA
CASSQVQGGLLYNEQFF	TGCGCCAGCAGCCAAGTTCAGGGGGGCCTTTTATACAATGAGCAGTTCTTC	NA	TRBJ2-1	TRBV4-1	NA
CASSHLTSYNEQFF	TGCGCCAGCAGCCACTTGACTAGCTACAATGAGCAGTTCTTC	NA	TRBJ2-1	TRBV4-3	NA
CASSLDYDEQFF	TGCGCCAGCAGCCTCGACTACGATGAGCAGTTCTTC	NA	TRBJ2-1	TRBV10-2	NA
CASSAHGTGGSQPQHF	TGTGCCAGCAGTGCTCACGGGACAGGGGGCAGCCAGCCCCAGCATTTT	TRBD1	TRBJ1-5	TRBV6-1	NA
CASSLIFAEIRNEQFF	TGTGCCAGCAGCTTAATTTTCGCTGAAATTCGGAATGAGCAGTTCTTC	NA	TRBJ2-1	TRBV7-9	NA
CASSQIIGQGAAFF	TGCGCCAGCAGCCAAATAATTGGACAGGGCGCAGCTTTCTTT	TRBD1	TRBJ1-1	TRBV4-1	NA
CASSLNSGRQYNEQFF	TGTGCCAGCAGTTTAAATAGCGGGAGACAGTACAATGAGCAGTTCTTC	TRBD2	TRBJ2-1	TRBV28	NA
CASTDGGGETQYF	TGTGCCAGTACGGATGGAGGGGGCGAGACCCAGTACTTC	NA	TRBJ2-5	TRBV19	NA
CASPREETQYF	TGTGCCAGCCCTAGGGAGGAGACCCAGTACTTC	NA	TRBJ2-5	TRBV6-1	NA
CASTKDSTYNEQFF	TGTGCAAGCACAAAGGACTCCACCTACAATGAGCAGTTCTTC	NA	TRBJ2-1	TRBV9	NA
CSVEDGTGGNEQYF	TGCAGCGTTGAAGATGGGACAGGGGGGAACGAGCAGTACTTC	TRBD1	TRBJ2-7	TRBV29-1	NA
CASSSDYTGELFF	TGTGCCAGCAGTTCGGACTACACCGGGGAGCTGTTTTTT	NA	TRBJ2-2	TRBV27	NA
CASSAFGGNQPQHF	TGTGCCAGCAGCGCATTTGGAGGGAATCAGCCCCAGCATTTT	NA	TRBJ1-5	TRBV9	NA
CASSPPPGLAVLRTDTQYF	TGTGCCAGCAGCCCACCCCCGGGACTAGCGGTTTTACGCACAGATACGCAGTATTTT	TRBD2	TRBJ2-3	TRBV9	NA
CASRPTSGFSYNEQFF	TGTGCCAGCAGACCCACTAGCGGCTTTTCCTACAATGAGCAGTTCTTC	TRBD2	TRBJ2-1	TRBV14	NA
CASSDLLAEPQETQYF	TGTGCCAGCAGTGATCTGCTAGCGGAACCTCAAGAGACCCAGTACTTC	TRBD2	TRBJ2-5	TRBV2	NA